This passage covers 21 T cell receptor beta chains from one sample sequenced in a study of blood T cell repertoires in COVID-19 (dated by TCRdb to the early 2020s). Preparation of the library involved the immunoSEQ multiplex PCR assay. TCRdb's version of the immuneACCESS table is confined to in-frame rearrangements and falls short of the full clone set. An unresolved V gene accounts for under half of the shortfall where checked; the remainder is of unknown origin. The sample table shows fewer than 700,000 clones, and around nine tenths are seen once. The ten largest make up roughly 8% of the sample. Sequencing was done on a sample of peripheral blood. The receptors derive from a woman between 50 and 59 years old with COVID-19, enrolled during active disease.

The chain's CDR3 is CAWKYRQGIDYGYTF. The CDR3 DNA follows: TGTGCCTGGAAGTACAGACAGGGGATAGACTATGGCTACACCTTC. V and J are TRBV30 and TRBJ1-2; the match to TRBD1 covers 8 bases. The CDR3 consists of 15 residues. Germline V gene lookup returns CDR1 GTSNPN and CDR2 SVGIG (reference sequence). Trimming took 4 bases from V and 3 from J; bases not matched to a gene: 10.

This clone was seen just once. The chain employs TRBV18 and TRBJ1-2, with D perhaps matching TRBD1 (6 bases). CDR1 and CDR2 from the germline V gene are KGHSH and LQKENI. Trimming took 6 bases from V and 4 from J, leaving 15 bases between them. There are 14 residues in the CDR3. The CDR3 here is CASSQQGDLYGYTF. Written as DNA, the CDR3 is TGTGCCAGCTCGCAACAGGGTGACCTCTATGGCTACACCTTC.

The chain uses TRBV11-2 and TRBJ2-7; perhaps TRBD1 as D (5 bases). CDR1 is SGHAT, CDR2 FQNNGV, per germline. CDR3 length: 15 amino acids. Deletions cut 1 base from V and 6 bases from J, with 16 bases between. CDR3 in amino acids: CASSLVSGLGFEQYF. CDR3 in DNA: TGTGCCAGCAGCTTAGTATCAGGGCTGGGGTTCGAGCAGTACTTC.

The rearrangement joins TRBV12-5 to TRBJ1-1; D is uncertain. Germline CDR1 LGHNT, CDR2 FRNRAP. V was pared by 8 bases and J by 5 bases, with 9 bases between. The CDR3 sequence is 11 residues long. This CDR3 is CASLSGTEAFF. CDR3 in DNA: TGTGCTAGTCTATCGGGGACTGAAGCTTTCTTT.

The rearrangement links TRBV24-1 to TRBJ2-5; D may be TRBD2 (7 bases). The CDR3 sequence is 15 residues long. Trimming pared 2 bases from V and 5 bases from J, leaving 14 bases between. CDR1 is KGHDR, CDR2 SFDVKD, per germline. CDR3 DNA: TGTGCCACCAGTGATTGGGCAGGGGAGGGGGAGACCCAGTACTTC. It specifies CATSDWAGEGETQYF.

This clone was detected once. The chain is built from TRBV27 and TRBJ2-7; 14 bases match TRBD2. Germline V lookup: CDR1 MNHEY, CDR2 SMNVEV (reference sequence). The CDR3 consists of 15 residues. Trimming at V came to 5 bases and at J to 4 bases, leaving 4 bases not matched to a gene. For the CDR3, the DNA is TGTGCCAGCAGTCCCCGGACTAGCGGGGGGTACGAGCAGTACTTC. It encodes CASSPRTSGGYEQYF.

This chain connects TRBV7-9 to TRBJ2-7; 7 nucleotides agree with TRBD1. J was trimmed by 0 bases and V by 0 bases; bases with no gene match: 5. Germline V gene sequence: CDR1 SEHNR, CDR2 FQNEAQ (reference sequence). This CDR3 comprises 16 residues. CDR3 bases: TGTGCCAGCAGCTTAGCGCAGGACAGGACCTCCTACGAGCAGTACTTC. It translates to CASSLAQDRTSYEQYF.

The gene calls are TRBV7-7 and TRBJ2-5; D is possibly TRBD1 (5 bases). The CDR3 contains 13 residues. Trimming pared 5 bases from V and 5 bases from J, leaving 12 bases between. The germline CDR1 and CDR2 sequences are SSHAT and FNYEAQ (reference sequence). CDR3 protein: CASSPQGGETQYF. CDR3 DNA sequence: TGTGCCAGCAGCCCCCAGGGTGGGGAGACCCAGTACTTC.

This rearrangement joins TRBV5-5 to TRBJ1-3, with 9 positions matching TRBD1. With 0 bases clipped from V and 3 bases from J, the junction kept 4 bases outside the gene matches. The CDR3 consists of 16 residues. CDR1 and CDR2 from the germline V gene are SGHKS and YYEKEE (reference sequence). CDR3 sequence reads: CASSLGGTGNGNTIYF. Here the CDR3 DNA reads TGTGCCAGCAGCTTGGGAGGGACAGGGAATGGAAACACCATATATTTT.

The chain recombines TRBV5-1 with TRBJ2-1; TRBD1 might be the D (6 bases). Germline CDR1 and CDR2: SGHRS and YFSETQ. The CDR3 contains 14 residues. V was shortened by 0 bases and J by 4 bases, with 8 bases between the two germline ends. DNA for the CDR3: TGCGCCAGCAGCTTGGTAGGGGGATACAATGAGCAGTTCTTC. Its translation: CASSLVGGYNEQFF.

V gene TRBV5-4 combines with J gene TRBJ1-4, with a tentative D call TRBD1 (5 bases). Between the trimmed V and J ends, which lost 5 bases and 0 bases, there was a span of 8 bases. The CDR3 length is 14 residues. Per germline, CDR1 SGHNT and CDR2 YYREEE (reference sequence). CDR3 in DNA: TGTGCCAGCAGGGACACATCAACTAATGAAAAACTGTTTTTT. Translating gives CASRDTSTNEKLFF.

This clone was detected once. The rearrangement uses TRBV5-1 and TRBJ2-4; maybe TRBD1 (6 bases). There are 14 residues in the CDR3. Germline-derived CDR1 and CDR2 are SGHRS and YFSETQ. Trimming left V 0 bases short and J 5 bases short, with 9 bases between. The CDR3 nucleotides read TGCGCCAGCAGCTTGGGACAGGTTGAAAACATTCAGTACTTC. Translating it yields CASSLGQVENIQYF. The variable domain in full, with the rest retrieved from reference TRBV5-1 and TRBJ2-4, is KAGVTQTPRYLIKTRGQQVTLSCSPISGHRSVSWYQQTPGQGLQFLFEYFSETQRNKGNFPGRFSGRQFSNSRSEMNVSTLELGDSALYLCASSLGQVENIQYFGAGTRLSVL.

The rearrangement joins TRBV2 to TRBJ2-7; 10 bases are a match to TRBD1. The CDR3 loop spans 14 amino acids. J gave up 5 bases and V 7 bases, and 8 bases lay outside the gene matches. Germline values: CDR1 SNHLY, CDR2 FYNNEI. The CDR3 coding sequence is TGTGCCAGCACCAAGGGACAGGGGACGGACGAGCAGTACTTC. Protein product: CASTKGQGTDEQYF.

This sequence joins TRBV11-2 and TRBJ2-5, with 13 bases fitting TRBD2. Germline assignment: CDR1 SGHAT and CDR2 FQNNGV. CDR3 length: 16 residues. J lost 1 base, V lost 5 bases, and 4 bases had no gene match. The CDR3 reads CASSQGLAGTQETQYF. The DNA for the CDR3 is TGTGCCAGCAGCCAGGGACTAGCGGGGACCCAAGAGACCCAGTACTTC.

The CDR3 sequence is CASSQDTGGNYGYTF. The CDR3 coding sequence is TGCGCCAGCAGCCAAGATACTGGGGGCAACTATGGCTACACCTTC. The chain combines TRBV4-1 with TRBJ1-2; a weak D match, TRBD1 (6 bases). This CDR3 is built from 15 residues. V was clipped by 0 bases and J by 2 bases, with 10 bases between them. CDR1 is MGHRA and CDR2 is YSYEKL in the germline V gene.

This chain connects TRBV6-5 to TRBJ1-5; unclear D gene. This CDR3 comprises 10 residues. Germline V gene lookup returns CDR1 MNHEY and CDR2 SVGAGI. Trimming removed 8 bases from V and 7 bases from J, with 6 bases in between. CDR3 nucleotides: TGTGCCAGCGGAGGACAGCCCCAGCATTTT. It is translated as CASGGQPQHF.

The chain carries TRBV6-5 and TRBJ1-4; 8 bases align to TRBD1. Germline V gene lookup returns CDR1 MNHEY and CDR2 SVGAGI. The CDR3 has 14 residues. With 6 bases clipped from V and 8 bases from J, the junction kept 8 bases outside the gene matches. CDR3 amino acids: CASRMTGADEKLFF. In nucleotides, the CDR3 is TGTGCCAGCAGGATGACAGGGGCGGACGAAAAACTGTTTTTT.

The chain joins TRBV7-3 to TRBJ1-1; D is uncertain. The CDR3 has 13 amino acids. The V gene lost 2 bases and the J gene lost 5 bases, with 9 bases spanning the gap. Germline CDR1 SGHTA, CDR2 FQGTGA. The CDR3 sequence is CASSLSGGTEAFF. The DNA of the CDR3 is TGTGCCAGCAGCTTATCCGGCGGGACTGAAGCTTTCTTT.

The chain links TRBV9 to TRBJ1-6; 10 bases match TRBD1. This CDR3 is 15 amino acids long. V lost 4 bases, J lost 8 bases, and 6 bases stayed unmatched. CDR1 and CDR2 (germline): SGDLS, YYNGEE. CDR3 loop: CASSLMGTGDSPLHF. In nucleotides, the CDR3 is TGTGCCAGCAGCTTGATGGGGACAGGGGATTCACCCCTCCACTTT. The full variable domain, rest sourced from reference TRBV9 and TRBJ1-6, is DSGVTQTPKHLITATGQRVTLRCSPRSGDLSVYWYQQSLDQGLQFLIQYYNGEERAKGNILERFSAQQFPDLHSELNLSSLELGDSALYFCASSLMGTGDSPLHFGNGTRLTVT.

The chain is built from TRBV21-1 and TRBJ2-2; the table's D gene call, TRBD1, was not cross checked with the DNA. TRBV21-1 is labeled a pseudogene. CDR3 length: 16 residues. The DNA of the CDR3 is TGTGCCAGCAGCAAGGGCAGGGACAGGGACACCGGGGAGCTGTTTTTT. Protein sequence: CASSKGRDRDTGELFF.

The chain uses TRBV5-1 and TRBJ1-1, with D possibly being TRBD1 (6 bases). The V gene's germline CDR1 is SGHRS and CDR2 YFSETQ. The CDR3 length is 16 residues. The ends were cut back, 0 bases at V and 5 bases at J, with 17 bases in the middle. The CDR3 here is CASSLAPGGGRTEAFF. The CDR3 region has the DNA TGCGCCAGCAGCTTGGCCCCGGGGGGCGGCCGAACTGAAGCTTTCTTT.